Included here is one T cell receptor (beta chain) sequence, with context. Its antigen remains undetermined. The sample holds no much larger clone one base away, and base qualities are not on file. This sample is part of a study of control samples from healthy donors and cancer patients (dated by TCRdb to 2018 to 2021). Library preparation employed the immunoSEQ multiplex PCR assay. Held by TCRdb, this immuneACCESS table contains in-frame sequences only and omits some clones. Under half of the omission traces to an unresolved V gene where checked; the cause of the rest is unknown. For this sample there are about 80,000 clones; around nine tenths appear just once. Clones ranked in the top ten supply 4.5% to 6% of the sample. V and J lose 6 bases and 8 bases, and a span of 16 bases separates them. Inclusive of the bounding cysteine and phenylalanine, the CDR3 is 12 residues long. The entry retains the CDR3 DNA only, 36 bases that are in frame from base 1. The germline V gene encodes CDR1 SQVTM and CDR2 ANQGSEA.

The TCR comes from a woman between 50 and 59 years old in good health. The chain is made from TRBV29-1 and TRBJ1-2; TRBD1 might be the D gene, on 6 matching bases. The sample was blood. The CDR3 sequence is CSVEKGGYGYTF. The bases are TGCAGCGTCGAAAAGGGGGGTTACGGCTACACCTTC.